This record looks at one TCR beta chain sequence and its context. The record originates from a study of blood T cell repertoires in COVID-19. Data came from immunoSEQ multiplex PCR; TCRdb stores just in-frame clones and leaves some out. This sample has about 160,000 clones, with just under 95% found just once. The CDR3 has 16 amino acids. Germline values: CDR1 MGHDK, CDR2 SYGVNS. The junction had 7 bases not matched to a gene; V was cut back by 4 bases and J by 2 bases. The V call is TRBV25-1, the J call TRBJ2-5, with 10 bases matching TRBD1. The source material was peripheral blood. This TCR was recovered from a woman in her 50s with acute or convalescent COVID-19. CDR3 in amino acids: CASSGSPGQGQETQYF. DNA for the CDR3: TGTGCCAGCAGTGGTTCTCCGGGACAGGGGCAAGAGACCCAGTACTTC.